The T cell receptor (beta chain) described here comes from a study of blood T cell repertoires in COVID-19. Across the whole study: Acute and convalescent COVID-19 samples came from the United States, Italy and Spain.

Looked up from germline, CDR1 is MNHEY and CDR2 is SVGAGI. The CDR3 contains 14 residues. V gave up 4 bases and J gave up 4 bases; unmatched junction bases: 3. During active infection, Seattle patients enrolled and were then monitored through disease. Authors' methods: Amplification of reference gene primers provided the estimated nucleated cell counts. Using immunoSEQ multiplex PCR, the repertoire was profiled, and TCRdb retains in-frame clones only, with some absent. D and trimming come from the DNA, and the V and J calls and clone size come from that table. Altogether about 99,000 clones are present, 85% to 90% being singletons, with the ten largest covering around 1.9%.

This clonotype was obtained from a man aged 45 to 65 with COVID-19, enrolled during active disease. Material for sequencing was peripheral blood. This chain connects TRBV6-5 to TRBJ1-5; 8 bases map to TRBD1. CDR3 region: CASSSDRGNQPQHF. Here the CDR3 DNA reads TGTGCCAGCAGTTCAGACAGGGGAAATCAGCCCCAGCATTTT.